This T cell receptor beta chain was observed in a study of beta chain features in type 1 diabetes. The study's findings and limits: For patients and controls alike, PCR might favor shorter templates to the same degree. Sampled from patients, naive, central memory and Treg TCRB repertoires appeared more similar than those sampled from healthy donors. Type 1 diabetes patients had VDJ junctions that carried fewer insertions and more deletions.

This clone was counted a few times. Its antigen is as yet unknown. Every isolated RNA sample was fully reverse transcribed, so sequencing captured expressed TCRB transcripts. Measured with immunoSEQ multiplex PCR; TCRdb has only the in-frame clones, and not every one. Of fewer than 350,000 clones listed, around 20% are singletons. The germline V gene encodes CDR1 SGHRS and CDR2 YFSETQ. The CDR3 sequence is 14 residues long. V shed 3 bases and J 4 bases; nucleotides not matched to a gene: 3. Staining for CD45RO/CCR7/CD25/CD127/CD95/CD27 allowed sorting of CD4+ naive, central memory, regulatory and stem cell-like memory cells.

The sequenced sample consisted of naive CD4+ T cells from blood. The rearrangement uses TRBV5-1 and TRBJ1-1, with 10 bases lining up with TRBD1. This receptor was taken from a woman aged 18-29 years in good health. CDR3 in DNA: TGCGCCAGCAGCTCCGGGACAGGGGCCACTGAAGCTTTCTTT. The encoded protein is CASSSGTGATEAFF.